Described below is a single T cell receptor (beta chain) sequence and its context. Its recognized antigen is unknown. The junction shows a germline mismatch at one end, possibly a read error. The time point label for this specimen denotes: approximately 25 months on ibrutinib. For TCR beta library preparation, approximately 1.9 micrograms of genomic DNA was extracted from cryopreserved PBMCs. Longitudinal blood samples from CLL patients on ibrutinib monotherapy were analyzed using high-throughput TCR beta sequencing. The patients were enrolled in a single-center, open-label phase 2 trial of ibrutinib monotherapy. This sample stems from a study of cytotoxic CD8 clonotypes in ibrutinib-treated CLL (dated by TCRdb to 2020 to 2023). For the wider study: The cohort had ten to twelve relapsed/refractory and roughly 15 treatment-naive patients; fewer than 18 were IGHV unmutated. Responses were partial in roughly 24 patients and complete in 2; after median about 63 months follow-up, around 15 stayed in remission and approximately twelve progressed. Response samples were obtained after a median of 12 months of treatment, with a range of about 6 to 36 months. On average, each sample had 255,043 productive templates and around 100,000 productive rearrangements. Of the 86 participants in the trial, about 25 had longitudinal samples available. Cryopreserved peripheral blood mononuclear cells were collected before treatment, at response, and at either disease progression or sustained remission. Every remission and progressive disease sample was obtained while ibrutinib was still being received by the patients. What the work shows at the level of the full study, not this receptor alone: Lymph node repertoires were not examined, and the timing of sampling was not matched between patients in sustained remission and those whose disease progressed. Public clonotypes were rare and either contracted or stayed stable during treatment, and the rise in clonality at ibrutinib response reflected the expansion of private clonotypes. An increase in clonality was observed at ibrutinib response, with clonality remaining stable during sustained remission and falling back toward baseline at progression. Baseline clonality was found to be higher than that of age-matched healthy donors and was strongly correlated with circulating CD8+ T-cell counts.

The CDR3 holds 13 amino acids from the cysteine to the phenylalanine. Solely the CDR3 DNA is kept, with 39 bases framed from the first base. From a lookup of the germline V gene, CDR1 and CDR2 are KGHSH and LQKENI. On a MiSeq, deep resolution sequencing aimed for a depth between 1 in 1 million and 1 in 200,000 T cells, with each clonotype covered 10x on average. The immunoSEQ hsTCRB Kit was used to generate TCR beta libraries. Under the source paper's analysis protocol: ImmunoSEQ Data Assistant and ImmunoSEQ Analyzer were used for data analysis, and V, D and J genes were assigned according to IMGT definitions. Clonality, with values ranging from 0 to 1, was calculated as one minus the normalized Shannon entropy of productive rearrangement frequencies. Only overrepresented clonotypes making up at least 0.05% of each patient's repertoire were included in the public clonotype analysis. Repertoires from approximately 13 age-matched healthy donors in immuneACCESS were used as clonality controls. TCRdb retrieved this table from immuneACCESS and kept in-frame rearrangements only. Not all clones are present; in checked studies, unresolved V genes account for under half, and no reason is known for the remainder. D and trimming come from the DNA, and the V and J calls and clone size come from that table. Recorded for this sample are over 95,000 clones; under 70% of them occurred a single time. The top ten clones comprise about 39% of the sample.

The chain uses TRBV18 and TRBJ1-2; a tentative D match to TRBD1 spans 6 bases. Sample: PBMCs, taken after 24 months of ibrutinib treatment. This sequence originates from a human donor with chronic lymphocytic leukemia. The CDR3 protein is CASSPLKGGLDAF. The base sequence is TGTGCCAGCTCACCGCTCAAGGGGGGCCTCGACGCCTTC.